These 30 T cell receptor beta chains were all obtained from the same sample, sequenced in a study of blood T cell repertoires in COVID-19. Clones were read by immunoSEQ multiplex PCR, and TCRdb kept only the in-frame ones, dropping some. Of around 130,000 clones listed, about 81% are singletons. Sequenced sample: PBMCs or T cells enriched from blood (not recorded which). These receptors all come from a man in his forties with acute COVID-19.

The chain combines TRBV30 with TRBJ1-4; D gene unclear. The CDR3 loop spans 12 amino acids. Between the trimmed V and J ends, which lost 5 bases and 7 bases, there was a span of 11 bases. The germline V gene encodes CDR1 GTSNPN and CDR2 SVGIG (reference sequence). The CDR3 coding sequence is TGTGCCTGGGACCAAGGCGGTGAAAAACTGTTTTTT. This sequence encodes CAWDQGGEKLFF.

This clone came up once. This chain connects TRBV6-5 to TRBJ2-7; weak D call: TRBD1 (5 bases). Germline loops: CDR1 MNHEY, CDR2 SVGAGI. This CDR3 spans 13 amino acids. The V end lost 5 bases, the J end lost 3 bases, and 11 bases lay between the germline ends. The CDR3 protein is CASSPRVLYEQYF. The DNA for the CDR3 is TGTGCCAGCAGTCCCAGGGTCCTCTACGAGCAGTACTTC.

This sequence joins TRBV19 and TRBJ2-2; 7 bases map to TRBD1. There are 16 residues in the CDR3. V lost 3 bases and J lost 0; bases outside the gene matches: 4. Germline V CDR1 and CDR2: LNHDA, SQIVND (reference sequence). CDR3 bases: TGTGCCAGTAGTATTCGGACAGGTCCGAACACCGGGGAGCTGTTTTTT. Encoded protein: CASSIRTGPNTGELFF.

V and J are TRBV9 and TRBJ1-3; 7 bases match TRBD1. Germline CDR1 reads SGDLS; CDR2 reads YYNGEE. Trimming took 5 bases from V and 0 from J; bases not matched to a gene: 5. This CDR3 spans 15 amino acids. This CDR3 reads CASSSGQHSGNTIYF. CDR3 coding DNA: TGTGCCAGCAGTTCGGGACAGCACTCTGGAAACACCATATATTTT.

The chain uses TRBV27 and TRBJ2-3; weak D call: TRBD1 (6 bases). CDR3 length: 14 amino acids. V lost 8 bases and J lost 1, with 13 bases in between. CDR1 MNHEY and CDR2 SMNVEV come from the germline V gene (reference sequence). CDR3: CASFDRPGTDTQYF. Written as DNA, the CDR3 is TGTGCCAGCTTTGACAGGCCAGGCACAGATACGCAGTATTTT.

CDR3: CAISVPLTDTQYF. CDR3 sequence (DNA): TGTGCCATCTCAGTCCCCCTCACAGATACGCAGTATTTT. J is TRBJ2-3 and V is TRBV19; D is unclear. The CDR3 sequence is 13 residues long. The V gene lost 10 bases and the J gene lost 2 bases, with 13 bases spanning the gap. From germline, CDR1 is LNHDA and CDR2 SQIVND (reference sequence).

This clone was seen a handful of times. The chain carries TRBV6-5 and TRBJ1-2, with 11 nucleotides matching TRBD1. The CDR3 is 12 residues long. The V gene end was trimmed by 6 bases and the J gene end by 9 bases; junction bases not matched to a gene: 3. CDR1 MNHEY and CDR2 SVGAGI come from the germline V gene. The CDR3 sequence: CASRGDRGSYTF. The CDR3 DNA sequence: TGTGCCAGCAGGGGGGACAGGGGGAGCTACACCTTC.

The rearrangement uses TRBV7-3 and TRBJ2-1; 11 positions match TRBD1. CDR1 and CDR2 (germline): SGHTA, FQGTGA. CDR3 size: 14 residues. V dropped 5 bases and J dropped 6; count of bases not matched to a gene: 3. CDR3 in amino acids: CASSIGTGGNEQFF. The CDR3 DNA reads as TGTGCCAGCAGCATAGGGACAGGGGGCAATGAGCAGTTCTTC. Complete variable domain (other parts from reference TRBV7-3 and TRBJ2-1): GAGVSQTPSNKVTEKGKYVELRCDPISGHTALYWYRQSLGQGPEFLIYFQGTGAADDSGLPNDRFFAVRPEGSVSTLKIQRTERGDSAVYLCASSIGTGGNEQFFGPGTRLTVL.

V gene TRBV14 combines with J gene TRBJ1-2; 8 positions match TRBD1. The CDR3 covers 15 residues. CDR1 and CDR2 from the germline V gene are SGHDN and FVKESK. Unmatched junction bases numbered 7, after V lost 1 base and J lost 6 bases. CDR3 residues: CASSQGDRGWNGYTF. The DNA for the CDR3 is TGTGCCAGCAGCCAAGGAGACAGGGGATGGAATGGCTACACCTTC.

This clone was picked up one time. The CDR3 DNA reads TGTGCCAGTAGTATAGCAGGGCAGGGTCTACGCTACACCTTC. Protein product: CASSIAGQGLRYTF. This sequence joins TRBV19 and TRBJ1-2; D is perhaps TRBD1 (5 bases). The length of the CDR3 is 14 residues. From germline, CDR1 is LNHDA and CDR2 SQIVND (reference sequence). V was pared by 1 base and J by 9 bases, with 15 bases between.

J is TRBJ2-7 and V is TRBV12-3 or TRBV12-4; D not certain. The CDR3 is 13 residues long. Trimming stripped 3 bases from V and 3 bases from J, with 9 bases between. The CDR3 region is CASSFFTDYEQYF. The CDR3 DNA reads as TGTGCCAGCAGTTTCTTTACAGACTACGAGCAGTACTTC.

The chain recombines TRBV21-1 with TRBJ2-7; TRBD2 is the table's D call, not checked against the DNA. TRBV21-1 constitutes a pseudogene. The CDR3 runs 16 residues. CDR3 DNA sequence: TGTGCCAGCAGCATGGAGGCTAGCGGGAGGACCTACGAGCAGTACTTC. This encodes CASSMEASGRTYEQYF.

The rearrangement uses TRBV4-1 and TRBJ1-4; 9 bases map to TRBD1. The CDR3 loop spans 16 amino acids. V lost 4 bases and J lost 8; bases outside the gene matches: 11. Germline loops: CDR1 MGHRA, CDR2 YSYEKL. As DNA, the CDR3 is TGCGCCAGCAGCCTGACCCCGGACAGGGGTGGGGAAAAACTGTTTTTT. Translation gives CASSLTPDRGGEKLFF.

The CDR3 DNA reads as TGTGCCAGCAGTCCCCACACTACTGGGACGCAGTATTTT. Encoded protein: CASSPHTTGTQYF. V usage is TRBV25-1 and J usage is TRBJ2-3; D gene uncertain. This CDR3 has 13 residues. Germline V gene sequence: CDR1 MGHDK, CDR2 SYGVNS. Trimming removed 5 bases at V and 9 bases at J, with 15 bases between.

The rearrangement joins TRBV2 to TRBJ1-6, with 8 bases fitting TRBD1. This CDR3 comprises 15 residues. Germline trimming cut 5 bases from V and 7 bases from J; bases unmatched to any gene: 7. CDR1 SNHLY and CDR2 FYNNEI come from the germline V gene. The CDR3 protein is CASSPQGARNSPLHF. In nucleotides, the CDR3 is TGTGCCAGCAGTCCCCAGGGGGCGCGGAATTCACCCCTCCACTTT.

The chain uses TRBV9 and TRBJ1-2; D remains ambiguous. This CDR3 region has 18 residues. V was trimmed by 0 bases and J by 4 bases, leaving 22 bases between them. Looked up from germline, CDR1 is SGDLS and CDR2 is YYNGEE. Here the CDR3 reads CASSVAPSLGSGGYGYTF. The CDR3 DNA reads as TGTGCCAGCAGCGTAGCTCCTTCCCTCGGCTCTGGCGGCTATGGCTACACCTTC.

The chain recombines TRBV27 with TRBJ1-5; D unclear. CDR3 length: 14 amino acids. The V gene's germline CDR1 is MNHEY and CDR2 SMNVEV (reference sequence). Trimming removed 3 bases at V and 1 base at J, with 7 bases between. CDR3 sequence reads: CASSFRVSNQPQHF. The CDR3 DNA follows: TGTGCCAGCAGTTTCCGGGTGAGCAATCAGCCCCAGCATTTT.

This sequence joins TRBV7-9 and TRBJ1-1; D gene unclear. The ends were cut back, 6 bases at V and 1 base at J, with 27 bases in the middle. This CDR3 contains 19 residues. Germline CDR1 SEHNR, CDR2 FQNEAQ (reference sequence). The CDR3 region has the DNA TGTGCCAGCAGGACTACCACCTCCAAGGGTGGAGATAAGAACACTGAAGCTTTCTTT. It yields the protein CASRTTTSKGGDKNTEAFF.

The chain carries TRBV19 and TRBJ1-2, with TRBD1 as a possible D gene (5 bases). CDR1 is LNHDA, CDR2 SQIVND, per germline (reference sequence). V lost 3 bases to trimming and J lost 4 bases, with 9 bases between them. CDR3 size: 13 residues. DNA for the CDR3: TGTGCCAGTAGTATTGCCAGGGCCTATGGCTACACCTTC. Protein product: CASSIARAYGYTF.

This clone was detected only once. The genes are TRBV30 and TRBJ2-3; the D gene is possibly TRBD2 (6 bases). The V gene lost 0 bases and the J gene lost 5 bases, with 18 bases spanning the gap. This CDR3 has 16 amino acids. Germline V gene sequence: CDR1 GTSNPN, CDR2 SVGIG (reference sequence). The DNA of the CDR3 is TGTGCCTGGAGTGTAAGGGCTAGTGGGGAGGTAGATACGCAGTATTTT. It specifies CAWSVRASGEVDTQYF.

The chain employs TRBV7-2 and TRBJ1-5, with 7 bases that match TRBD1. The CDR3 spans 12 residues. The V gene's germline CDR1 is SGHTA and CDR2 FQGNSA. The ends lost 7 bases at V and 7 bases at J; junction bases unmatched: 4. CDR3 loop: CASTTGPQPQHF. The CDR3 bases are TGTGCCAGCACGACAGGGCCCCAGCCCCAGCATTTT.

This chain connects TRBV6-1 to TRBJ1-1; D is possibly TRBD1 (6 bases). V was pared by 3 bases and J by 5 bases, with 10 bases between. Germline lookup yields CDR1 MNHNS and CDR2 SASEGT. This CDR3 has 13 amino acids. CDR3 residues: CASSEGAGTEAFF. CDR3 DNA sequence: TGTGCCAGCAGTGAGGGGGCAGGGACTGAAGCTTTCTTT.

V usage is TRBV7-9 and J usage is TRBJ1-2, with D possibly being TRBD1 (6 bases). The germline V and J ends were trimmed by 5 bases and 8 bases, with 12 bases remaining between them. Germline CDR1 reads SEHNR; CDR2 reads FQNEAQ (reference sequence). The CDR3 loop spans 12 amino acids. CDR3 DNA sequence: TGTGCCAGCAGCACAGGGCCTGGGGGCTACACCTTC. It is translated as CASSTGPGGYTF.

The chain employs TRBV19 and TRBJ2-7; weak D call: TRBD1 (6 bases). The CDR3 has 15 residues. The germline V and J ends were trimmed by 5 bases and 2 bases, with 16 bases remaining between them. Per germline, CDR1 LNHDA and CDR2 SQIVND (reference sequence). CDR3: CASSGSYRVPYEQYF. CDR3 DNA: TGTGCCAGTAGTGGGTCTTACAGGGTCCCCTACGAGCAGTACTTC.

This chain uses TRBV7-9 with TRBJ2-5; 7 bases are shared with TRBD1. V was clipped by 7 bases and J by 2 bases; unmatched bases: 10. Germline V CDR1 and CDR2: SEHNR, FQNEAQ (reference sequence). This CDR3 spans 15 amino acids. For the CDR3, the DNA is TGTGCCAGCACCCAAAAGCAGGGGGATCAAGAGACCCAGTACTTC. It yields the protein CASTQKQGDQETQYF.

This clone came up a few times. The genes are TRBV19 and TRBJ2-2, with no clear D. Trimming shortened V by 6 bases and J by 5 bases, and 13 bases separated the two germline ends. The CDR3 totals 14 residues. The germline V gene encodes CDR1 LNHDA and CDR2 SQIVND (reference sequence). The CDR3 is CASSDSSYTGELFF. The DNA of the CDR3 is TGTGCCAGTAGCGATAGCTCTTATACCGGGGAGCTGTTTTTT.

This clone was observed a few times. This chain joins TRBV29-1 and TRBJ2-2; D is undetermined. Germline values: CDR1 SQVTM, CDR2 ANQGSEA. The CDR3 has 12 residues. V was trimmed by 3 bases and J by 4 bases, leaving 6 bases between them. The CDR3 reads CSVDRGTGELFF. As DNA, the CDR3 is TGCAGCGTTGACAGAGGCACCGGGGAGCTGTTTTTT.

The CDR3: CASSLEAADTQYF. The CDR3 DNA reads TGCGCCAGCAGCTTGGAAGCGGCAGATACGCAGTATTTT. The gene calls are TRBV5-1 and TRBJ2-3, with D possibly matching TRBD2 (5 bases). V gave up 0 bases and J gave up 4 bases, with 6 bases separating them. Germline CDR1 and CDR2: SGHRS and YFSETQ. The CDR3 covers 13 residues.

The J gene is TRBJ1-2, the V gene TRBV5-1; no clear D gene. CDR3 size: 13 residues. Between the trimmed V and J ends, which lost 0 bases and 7 bases, there was a span of 10 bases. Per the germline V gene, CDR1 is SGHRS and CDR2 is YFSETQ. The CDR3 sequence is CASSLVEGSGYTF. The CDR3 nucleotides read TGCGCCAGCAGCTTGGTAGAGGGTTCTGGCTACACCTTC. The full variable domain, with the rest looked up from reference TRBV5-1 and TRBJ1-2, is KAGVTQTPRYLIKTRGQQVTLSCSPISGHRSVSWYQQTPGQGLQFLFEYFSETQRNKGNFPGRFSGRQFSNSRSEMNVSTLELGDSALYLCASSLVEGSGYTFGSGTRLTVV.

J is TRBJ1-2 and V is TRBV21-1. TRBV21-1 is a recognized pseudogene. The CDR3 has 15 residues. This CDR3 reads CARRWGVPLNYGYTF. CDR3 in DNA: TGTGCCCGCCGGTGGGGGGTTCCCCTTAACTATGGCTACACCTTC.